Shown below are 2 T cell receptor beta chains from a single sample sequenced in a study of cytomegalovirus exposure and HLA in healthy donors. PCR primers comprised 60 Vbeta and 13 Jbeta primers. The protocol was immunoSEQ multiplex PCR, while the TCRdb copy is restricted to in-frame clones and leaves out a portion. Its table records 100,000 to 150,000 clones. Sequencing used PBMCs. These receptors were taken from a woman between 35 and 50 years old in good health and CMV-seropositive.

The chain has TRBV21-1 and TRBJ2-3; the table's D call, TRBD2, was not checked against the DNA. TRBV21-1 is a known pseudogene. The CDR3 length is 17 residues. In DNA form, the CDR3 reads TGTGCCAGCAGCAAAGGGAGCGGGAGGGCCGTTCCAGATACGCAGTATTTT. This translates into CASSKGSGRAVPDTQYF.

This chain connects TRBV12-5 to TRBJ1-1; perhaps TRBD1 as D (6 bases). Germline V CDR1 and CDR2: LGHNT, FRNRAP. This CDR3 is built from 16 residues. V was pared by 2 bases and J by 5 bases, with 18 bases between. The CDR3 nucleotides are TGTGCTAGTGGTTTGCCCGCAGGGGCAAGGGAGACTGAAGCTTTCTTT. Amino acids: CASGLPAGARETEAFF.